The sample holds a few counts of the clone carrying this T cell receptor beta chain. Its target is unknown. The sample is drawn from a study of response to subunit inactivated influenza vaccine. General study points: It was the authors' suggestion that each seasonal influenza vaccination recruits few new T cells.

TCRdb re-called the RT-PCR reads with MiXCR, one entry per CDR3 protein. The data show 170,000 or so distinct CDR3 sequences, with about 10% seen just once and roughly a third held by the top ten. The ends were cut back, 7 bases at V and 2 bases at J, with 16 bases in the middle. From germline, CDR1 is LNHDA and CDR2 SQIVND (reference sequence). CDR3 size: 15 residues. The rearrangement joins TRBV19 to TRBJ2-3; D is perhaps TRBD2 (6 bases). The sequence derives from a man between 45 and 75 years old who received an inactivated influenza vaccine. The sequencing used CD8+ T cells sorted from PBMCs, collected around 25 months after vaccination. CDR3 DNA sequence: TGTGCCAGTACAGAGGGACTTTCTGTCACAGATACGCAGTATTTT. It codes for CASTEGLSVTDTQYF. The variable domain in full, with the rest retrieved from reference TRBV19 and TRBJ2-3, is DGGITQSPKYLFRKEGQNVTLSCEQNLNHDAMYWYRQDPGQGLRLIYYSQIVNDFQKGDIAEGYSVSREKKESFPLTVTSAQKNPTAFYLCASTEGLSVTDTQYFGPGTRLTVL.